The clone carrying this TCR beta chain was detected many times. Its antigen is unknown. The sample comes from a study of T cell repertoires in cytomegalovirus infection. Whole-study context: The study used recently identified HLA-C-restricted and well-studied HLA-B-restricted CMV epitopes. Carrying CMV and the relevant HLA type showed in public TCR beta signatures. Regarding the study as a whole: In two of eight donors, the top clonotype was HLA-C-restricted CMV-specific.

TCRdb called the reads again in MiXCR, with one record for every CDR3 protein. The sample holds 750,000 to 900,000 distinct CDR3 sequences, about 28% seen once. Trimming stripped 6 bases from V and 9 bases from J, with 17 bases between. CDR3 length equals 13 residues. Germline V gives CDR1 SGHVS, CDR2 FQNEAQ. This receptor was taken from a human donor in good health (CMV status not recorded). Some clones in this sample may be carry-over from other donors' samples. Source: cultured CD8+ T cells from PBMCs, taken from culture after CMV antigen stimulation. This chain links TRBV7-8 with TRBJ2-5; D not resolved. The CDR3 DNA follows: TGTGCCAGCAGAAGGACCGCAAGCGATGCCCAGTACTTC. It codes for CASRRTASDAQYF.